The TCR beta chain described here comes from a study of T cells after yellow fever vaccination. Using its own MiXCR run on the 5' RACE reads, TCRdb lists one record per CDR3 protein. The sample consists of hundreds of thousands of distinct CDR3 sequences, around 20% of them appearing once. CDR1 LGHNA and CDR2 YSLEER come from the germline V gene. V shed 5 bases and J shed 7 bases, with 18 bases lying between them. The CDR3 runs to 16 residues. This TCR was sampled from a man between 18 and 29 years old who received the YFV17D yellow fever vaccine. The sample here was PBMCs, taken before the yellow fever booster vaccination. The J gene is TRBJ1-6, the V gene TRBV4-3, with D possibly being TRBD1 (5 bases). The CDR3 here is CASSLQLGTGNSPLHF. The CDR3 DNA sequence: TGCGCCAGCAGCTTACAACTCGGGACGGGAAATTCACCCCTCCACTTT.